The rows below give T cell receptor beta chains drawn from one sample of a study of read filtering for tumor transcriptome and immune sequencing. Via MiXCR, TCRdb re-called the reads, giving one row per CDR3 protein. The sample lists around 140,000 distinct CDR3 sequences, about 13% seen once, with around 8.3% in the top ten. The material sequenced was a population of CD138-negative cells sorted from bone marrow. These receptors came from a donor aged 40 or over with multiple myeloma. The CDR3 runs from the conserved cysteine through the conserved F or W. Fields, in order: CDR3 protein, CDR3 DNA, V gene, clone size, J gene, D gene. The D gene is left open where the match is weak. The size entry is marked missing in some rows and otherwise reads once, few, many or a size class.

CASSSTGEETQYF | TGCGCCAGCAGCTCGACGGGAGAAGAGACCCAGTACTTC | TRBV5-1 | many | TRBJ2-5 | .
CASSQGTPRRNQPQHF | TGTGCCAGCAGCCAAGGGACACCGAGGCGCAATCAGCCCCAGCATTTT | TRBV3-1 | many | TRBJ1-5 | .
CAISSGLNTEAFF | TGTGCCATTTCTAGCGGGCTGAACACTGAAGCTTTCTTT | TRBV12-3/TRBV12-4 | many | TRBJ1-1 | .
CASTTRIGNEQFF | TGTGCCAGTACCACACGAATAGGCAATGAGCAGTTCTTC | TRBV19 | many | TRBJ2-1 | .
CSAAVGASTEAFF | TGCAGCGCCGCGGTGGGGGCAAGCACTGAAGCTTTCTTT | TRBV29-1 | many | TRBJ1-1 | .
CASSQTGGLSNQPQHF | TGTGCCAGCAGCCAGACAGGGGGATTAAGCAATCAGCCCCAGCATTTT | TRBV12-3/TRBV12-4 | many | TRBJ1-5 | TRBD1
CASSLVAGATGEQFF | TGTGCCAGCAGCTTAGTAGCGGGAGCGACTGGTGAGCAGTTCTTC | TRBV7-3 | many | TRBJ2-1 | TRBD2
CASSQEQTEQFF | TGCGCCAGCAGCCAAGAGCAGACTGAGCAGTTCTTC | TRBV4-1 | many | TRBJ2-1 | .
CSARALGTYYNEQFF | TGCAGTGCTAGGGCCCTCGGGACATACTACAATGAGCAGTTCTTC | TRBV20-1 | many | TRBJ2-1 | .
CAIFRTGSSEAFF | TGCGCCATCTTCAGGACAGGGTCATCTGAAGCTTTCTTT | TRBV10-2 | many | TRBJ1-1 | TRBD1
CASSVVSETGELFF | TGTGCCAGCAGCGTAGTTTCAGAAACCGGGGAGCTGTTTTTT | TRBV9 | many | TRBJ2-2 | .
CSARVTTSGRGELFF | TGCAGTGCTAGAGTCACGACTAGCGGGAGGGGGGAGCTGTTTTTT | TRBV20-1 | many | TRBJ2-2 | TRBD2
CASSLNSGRQLETQYF | TGTGCCAGCAGCTTAAATAGCGGGAGGCAGTTGGAGACCCAGTACTTC | TRBV7-8 | many | TRBJ2-5 | TRBD2
CASSPRTVNTEAFF | TGCGCCAGCAGCCCCCGGACAGTGAACACTGAAGCTTTCTTT | TRBV4-3 | many | TRBJ1-1 | .
CASSAWQANTGELFF | TGTGCCAGCAGCGCGTGGCAGGCAAACACCGGGGAGCTGTTTTTT | TRBV9 | many | TRBJ2-2 | .
CASSELWRDQETQYF | TGTGCCAGCAGTGAACTCTGGCGGGACCAAGAGACCCAGTACTTC | TRBV6-1 | many | TRBJ2-5 | .
CASSEGQPNEQYF | TGTGCCAGCTCAGAGGGGCAGCCTAACGAGCAGTACTTC | TRBV18 | few | TRBJ2-7 | .
CASSLGLVTEAFF | TGTGCCAGCAGCTTAGGTTTGGTTACTGAAGCTTTCTTT | TRBV7-9 | many | TRBJ1-1 | .
CASSLTGQGGTQYF | TGTGCCAGCAGTTTAACGGGGCAGGGGGGGACCCAGTACTTC | TRBV27 | . | TRBJ2-5 | .
CSASRDYNYNEQFF | TGCAGTGCTAGCCGGGACTACAACTACAATGAGCAGTTCTTC | TRBV20-1 | many | TRBJ2-1 | TRBD2
CSVGGLAVPYEQYF | TGCAGTGTTGGGGGACTAGCGGTTCCCTACGAGCAGTACTTC | TRBV20-1 | many | TRBJ2-7 | TRBD2
CSAVGSGRASEQYF | TGCAGTGCTGTCGGGAGCGGGAGGGCCTCAGAGCAGTACTTC | TRBV20-1 | many | TRBJ2-7 | TRBD2
CASSEAASGFQETQYF | TGTGCCAGCAGTGAAGCGGCTAGCGGGTTCCAAGAGACCCAGTACTTC | TRBV2 | few | TRBJ2-5 | TRBD2
CASSPRDGEAFF | TGTGCCAGCAGCCCCCGGGACGGAGAAGCTTTCTTT | TRBV7-9 | many | TRBJ1-1 | .
CSVEGLAGEFEQYF | TGCAGCGTTGAGGGTCTAGCGGGAGAATTTGAGCAGTACTTC | TRBV29-1 | many | TRBJ2-7 | TRBD2
CASSPTAGELFF | TGTGCCAGCAGTCCTACGGCCGGGGAGCTGTTTTTT | TRBV6-5 | . | TRBJ2-2 | .
CASRYREANTGKLFF | TGTGCCAGCAGGTATCGGGAGGCGAACACCGGGAAGCTGTTTTTT | TRBV7-9 | . | TRBJ2-2 | TRBD2
CASSQLSGTGIDYEQYF | TGTGCCAGCAGCCAACTATCCGGGACAGGGATTGATTACGAGCAGTACTTC | TRBV14 | many | TRBJ2-7 | TRBD1
CATSDWTTTTDTQYF | TGTGCCACCAGTGACTGGACCACAACTACAGATACGCAGTATTTT | TRBV24-1 | few | TRBJ2-3 | .